This T cell receptor (beta chain) was documented in a study of tumor and adjacent non-tumor tissue in lung cancer (dated by TCRdb to the late 2010s). Regarding the study in general: The cohort included around eleven adenocarcinoma, 2 squamous cell carcinoma and 1 small cell lung cancer patients. Ages among the roughly 15 patients ranged from about 30 to 76 years, there were around 10 men and 5 women, and disease was at TNM stage I to III. A total of roughly 130 million productive TCRbeta reads were generated by sequencing, corresponding to an average of about 4 million reads per sample. The study compared bulk TCRbeta repertoires between lung tumor tissue and matched distant non-tumor lung tissue from some 14 lung cancer patients. About 30 paired specimens, one tumor and one normal lung sample per patient, were profiled by TCRbeta CDR3 sequencing.

Bulk unsorted tissue served as the source for RNA extraction, and RNA quality was assessed using a NanoDrop ND-1000 and an Agilent 2100. The donors were newly diagnosed lung cancer patients admitted for thoracic surgery in China from August to November 2014 who had not received prior chemotherapy. The study excluded patients who had received radiotherapy or chemotherapy before or who had another cancer at the same time. Surgical tissue pieces of 1-2 cm3 were preserved in RNAlater solution and stored at -80 °C until use. CDR1 and CDR2, per the germline V gene, are SGHAT and FQNNGV. The CDR3 spans 15 residues, from the cysteine through the phenylalanine. Of the read, only the CDR3 DNA is kept; its 45 bases are in frame from base 1. The library was generated by multiplex PCR. Sequencing instrument: Illumina HiSeq 2500. Following protocols modified from ARM-PCR, the researchers constructed TCRbeta libraries through three rounds of nested PCR with primers (Table S4). PCR products of 200-500 bp were gel-excised and purified with the QIAquick gel extraction kit before sequencing. The paper's processing steps were these. Trimmomatic was used to clean the reads, FLASH merged the cleaned reads into complete CDR3 sequences, and MiTCR assigned the sequences to V(D)J germline segments. Clonal diversity was computed as the inverse Simpson's index with VDJtools. A read counted as productive if the sequence was in-frame and lacked a premature stop codon. TCRdb reanalyzed the raw reads on its own, using fastp at Q25 for trimming and MiXCR for clone calling, and kept in-frame beta chains. Each CDR3 protein appears once, grouped with its most common genes and DNA. TCRdb's processing, not the study's, gives the V and J calls here. This sample is represented by about 85,000 distinct CDR3 sequences; about three fifths of them were singletons. The top ten clonotypes cover around 15% of the sample.

Broad study findings and their caveats: A significantly larger cumulative share of the repertoire was made up by the top 100 clones in normal lung than in tumor tissue. With only roughly 14 patients in the cohort, the authors noted that larger samples and more detailed clinical data are needed. Peripheral blood was not sequenced, so blood TCRbeta repertoires were not examined in the lung cancer patients of the study. The sequencing platform is not named in the methods, and unique molecular identifiers are not mentioned. Younger patients had significantly higher TCR diversity, and higher tumor TCR diversity was associated with shorter overall and disease-free survival. TCR diversity (inverse Simpson) was significantly higher in tumor than in normal lung tissue (around 450 vs 160, P = 0.0075, Mann-Whitney U test).

Turning to this clonotype: Its antigen is not yet known. Germline and junction disagree at one end, which may indicate a read error.

The chain couples TRBV11-2 to TRBJ2-5; the D gene assignment is perhaps TRBD1 or TRBD2, with each matching 5 bases. This receptor was identified in a man aged 65 to 85 with non-small cell lung cancer. The sample taken for sequencing was lung tumor tissue. The sequenced DNA: TGTGCTAGCAGCACAACGGGACGGGGCTTACAGACCCAGTACTTC. This sequence encodes CASSTTGRGLQTQYF. Supplemented by the reference TRBV11-2 and TRBJ2-5 proteins around the CDR3, the complete variable domain is EAGVAQSPRYKIIEKRQSVAFWCNPISGHATLYWYQQILGQGPKLLIQFQNNGVVDDSQLPKDRFSAERLKGVDSTLKIQPAKLEDSAVYLCASSTTGRGLQTQYFGPGTRLLVL.